These 17 T cell receptor beta chains were all obtained from the same sample, sequenced in a study of blood T cells in healthy people across ages. A second PCR of 7 to 11 cycles used a sample-barcoded 5' primer and a J-beta primer mix. TCRdb itself ran the 5' RACE reads through MiXCR, one entry per CDR3 protein. The sample holds roughly 1 million distinct CDR3 sequences, around 25% seen once. This sample also belongs to another study, concerning T cells of mothers and their children.

Specimen: blood. The origin of the receptors is a girl aged 2 to 10 in good health.

This clonotype was detected a few times. The chain uses TRBV6-1 and TRBJ2-7; D may be TRBD1 (6 bases). Trimming removed 0 bases at V and 7 bases at J, with 16 bases between. Germline loops: CDR1 MNHNS, CDR2 SASEGT. This CDR3 is built from 15 residues. CDR3 residues: CASSEAVTRGREQYF. CDR3 in DNA: TGTGCCAGCAGTGAAGCGGTAACCAGGGGCCGAGAGCAGTACTTC.

This clonotype was counted at least ten times. The junction differs from germline at one of its ends, possibly a read error. The chain employs TRBV5-1 and TRBJ1-5, with D tentatively TRBD1 (6 bases). The CDR3 length is 15 residues. CDR1 is SGHRS, CDR2 YFSETQ, per germline. The CDR3 loop reads CASSLGGYSNQPQHF. The CDR3 nucleotides are TGTGCCAGCAGCTTAGGGGGGTACAGCAATCAGCCCCAGCATTTT.

Only one count was recorded for this clonotype. V gene TRBV4-2 combines with J gene TRBJ1-5; D gene uncertain. This CDR3 comprises 13 residues. V lost 5 bases, J lost 5 bases, and 10 bases lay in between. Looked up from germline, CDR1 is LGHNA and CDR2 is YNFKEQ. This CDR3 is CASSSRSDQPQHF. The CDR3, as DNA: TGTGCCAGCAGCTCCCGGTCTGATCAGCCCCAGCATTTT.

The sample holds a few counts of this clonotype. The rearrangement links TRBV6-6 to TRBJ2-1, with D maybe TRBD1 (7 bases). The CDR3 sequence is 16 residues long. From germline, CDR1 is MNHNY and CDR2 SVGAGI (reference sequence). V was trimmed by 10 bases and J by 1 base, leaving 20 bases between them. Here the CDR3 reads CANSPGGSYSYNEQFF. CDR3 nucleotides: TGTGCCAACTCGCCAGGGGGGAGTTATTCCTACAATGAGCAGTTCTTC.

Worth noting for this clonotype: A junction end diverges from the germline sequence, so it may reflect a read error. V usage is TRBV29-1 and J usage is TRBJ2-5; D not certain. Germline CDR1 is SQVTM and CDR2 is ANQGSEA. CDR3 length: 10 residues. For the CDR3, the DNA is TGCAGCGTTGAAGTGGAGAGCCAGTACTTC. This encodes CSVEVESQYF.

This clonotype turned up a few times. The genes are TRBV4-3 and TRBJ1-1; no clear D. Germline lookup yields CDR1 LGHNA and CDR2 YSLEER. Trimming removed 0 bases at V and 11 bases at J, with 10 bases between. The CDR3 length is 12 residues. The DNA for the CDR3 is TGCGCCAGCAGCCAAGATTTCGGGTATGCTTTCTTT. It encodes CASSQDFGYAFF.

This clonotype was observed many times. J is TRBJ2-4 and V is TRBV12-3 or TRBV12-4, with D unclear. V shed 4 bases and J shed 3 bases, with 1 base lying between them. This CDR3 comprises 11 residues. The CDR3 spells CASSYKNIQYF. The CDR3 DNA is TGTGCCAGCAGTTACAAAAACATTCAGTACTTC.

As for this clonotype: The CDR3 end shows no conserved phenylalanine or tryptophan, and so a read error is likely. The limits of the CDR3 on the DNA are not certain, so only TCRdb's listed CDR3 is given. The chain combines TRBV2 with TRBJ1-2. Germline CDR1 SNHLY, CDR2 FYNNEI. The CDR3 totals 12 residues, both ends included. The CDR3 spells CASRVLRDGCTL.

The V and J genes are TRBV7-9 and TRBJ2-2; D possibly corresponds to TRBD1 (6 bases). This CDR3 comprises 15 residues. Germline assignment: CDR1 SEHNR and CDR2 FQNEAQ (reference sequence). The ends were cut back, 1 base at V and 3 bases at J, with 9 bases in the middle. The DNA for the CDR3 is TGTGCCAGCAGCTTAGGGGGGCGCGACACCGGGGAGCTGTTTTTT. Residues: CASSLGGRDTGELFF. The complete variable domain, with remaining parts taken from reference TRBV7-9 and TRBJ2-2, reads DTGVSQNPRHKITKRGQNVTFRCDPISEHNRLYWYRQTLGQGPEFLTYFQNEAQLEKSRLLSDRFSAERPKGSFSTLEIQRTEQGDSAMYLCASSLGGRDTGELFFGEGSRLTVL.

A few counts support this clonotype. The J gene is TRBJ2-1, the V gene TRBV5-5, with D possibly TRBD1 on 6 matching bases. Germline V gene sequence: CDR1 SGHKS, CDR2 YYEKEE (reference sequence). The CDR3 runs 16 residues. Trimming cost V 1 base and J 0 bases, with 11 bases left between them. The CDR3 DNA is TGTGCCAGCAGCTTGCCCCCCAGGGGCTCCTACAATGAGCAGTTCTTC. Residues: CASSLPPRGSYNEQFF.

V gene TRBV7-2 combines with J gene TRBJ2-5, with D possibly matching TRBD1 (5 bases). The germline V and J ends were trimmed by 4 bases and 0 bases, with 15 bases remaining between them. This CDR3 contains 16 residues. CDR1 and CDR2 (germline): SGHTA, FQGNSA. CDR3 sequence: CASSSQVAPYQETQYF. CDR3 in DNA: TGTGCCAGCAGCTCACAGGTGGCCCCGTACCAAGAGACCCAGTACTTC. The full variable domain, with the rest looked up from reference TRBV7-2 and TRBJ2-5, is GAGVSQSPSNKVTEKGKDVELRCDPISGHTALYWYRQSLGQGLEFLIYFQGNSAPDKSGLPSDRFSAERTGGSVSTLTIQRTQQEDSAVYLCASSSQVAPYQETQYFGPGTRLLVL.

A note on this clonotype: The junction departs from the called germline gene at one end, perhaps through a read error. The chain links TRBV27 to TRBJ2-1; D remains unclear. Germline assignment: CDR1 MNHEY and CDR2 SMNVEV (reference sequence). The CDR3 contains 13 residues. CDR3 protein: CASGIGSSNEQFF. CDR3 in DNA: TGTGCCAGCGGAATTGGGTCCTCCAATGAGCAGTTCTTC.

CDR3 sequence: CASSLANSGGELFF. The CDR3 DNA sequence: TGCGCCAGCAGCTTGGCCAATAGCGGTGGGGAGCTGTTTTTT. This chain uses TRBV5-1 with TRBJ2-2; tentatively, D is TRBD2 (6 bases). Deletions cut 0 bases from V and 8 bases from J, with 11 bases between. Germline CDR1 reads SGHRS; CDR2 reads YFSETQ. This CDR3 has 14 residues. The full variable domain, its missing parts supplied by reference TRBV5-1 and TRBJ2-2, is KAGVTQTPRYLIKTRGQQVTLSCSPISGHRSVSWYQQTPGQGLQFLFEYFSETQRNKGNFPGRFSGRQFSNSRSEMNVSTLELGDSALYLCASSLANSGGELFFGEGSRLTVL.

CDR3: CSAVGQGAQETQYF. The CDR3 coding sequence is TGCAGTGCCGTAGGACAGGGTGCCCAAGAGACCCAGTACTTC. The chain has TRBV20-1 and TRBJ2-5; 8 bases fit TRBD1. Germline CDR1 and CDR2: DFQATT and SNEGSKA (reference sequence). This CDR3 region has 14 residues. V lost 6 bases to trimming and J lost 1 base; unmatched junction nucleotides: 7.

This rearrangement joins TRBV4-3 to TRBJ2-6; 9 nucleotides line up with TRBD1. The CDR3 length is 15 residues. The junction had 0 bases not matched to a gene; V was cut back by 4 bases and J by 2 bases. From germline, CDR1 is LGHNA and CDR2 YSLEER. CDR3 in amino acids: CASSRDRAGANVLTF. CDR3 DNA: TGCGCCAGCAGCCGGGACAGGGCTGGGGCCAACGTCCTGACTTTC.

There are a few counts of this clonotype. The chain has TRBV29-1 and TRBJ2-1; D is perhaps TRBD2 (6 bases). Trimming shortened V by 5 bases and J by 10 bases, and 15 bases separated the two germline ends. Germline assignment: CDR1 SQVTM and CDR2 ANQGSEA. This CDR3 contains 12 residues. The CDR3 reads CSVRGKAGEQFF. Written as DNA, the CDR3 is TGCAGCGTTAGGGGAAAAGCGGGCGAGCAGTTCTTC.

As for this clonotype: This likely comes from a read error, as the CDR3 has no conserved phenylalanine or tryptophan at its end. The V gene is TRBV5-1, the J gene TRBJ1-2; D call uncertain. Germline V gene sequence: CDR1 SGHRS, CDR2 YFSETQ. The CDR3 runs 13 residues. Trimming shortened V by 0 bases and J by 5 bases, and 8 bases separated the two germline ends. In DNA form, the CDR3 reads TGCGCCAGCAGCTTGGAACCGCCTTATGGCTACACCCTC. It yields the protein CASSLEPPYGYTL.